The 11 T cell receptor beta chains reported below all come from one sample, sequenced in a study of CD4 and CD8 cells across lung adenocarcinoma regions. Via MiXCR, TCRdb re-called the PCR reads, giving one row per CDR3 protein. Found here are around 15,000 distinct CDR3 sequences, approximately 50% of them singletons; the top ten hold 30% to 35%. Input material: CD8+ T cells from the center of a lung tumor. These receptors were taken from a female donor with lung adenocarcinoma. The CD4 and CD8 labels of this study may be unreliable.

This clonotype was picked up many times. The CDR3 spells CASSPGQGQYPDTQYF. Written as DNA, the CDR3 is TGTGCCAGCAGTCCAGGACAGGGACAATACCCAGATACGCAGTATTTT. The V call is TRBV6-1, the J call TRBJ2-3; 8 bases are shared with TRBD1. J lost 4 bases, V lost 5 bases, and 11 bases had no gene match. The CDR3 is 16 amino acids. Germline values: CDR1 MNHNS, CDR2 SASEGT.

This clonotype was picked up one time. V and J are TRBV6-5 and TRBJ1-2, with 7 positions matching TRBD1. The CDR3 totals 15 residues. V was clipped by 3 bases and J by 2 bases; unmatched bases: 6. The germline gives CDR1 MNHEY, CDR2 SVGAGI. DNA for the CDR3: TGTGCCAGCAGTTATTCCGGGACAGTGAACTATGGCTACACCTTC. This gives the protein CASSYSGTVNYGYTF.

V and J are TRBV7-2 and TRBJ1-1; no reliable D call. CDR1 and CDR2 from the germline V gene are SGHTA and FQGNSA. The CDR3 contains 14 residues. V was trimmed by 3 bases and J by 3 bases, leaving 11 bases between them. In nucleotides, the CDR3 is TGTGCCAGCAGCTTGGGGTTGTGGGACACTGAAGCTTTCTTT. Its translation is CASSLGLWDTEAFF.

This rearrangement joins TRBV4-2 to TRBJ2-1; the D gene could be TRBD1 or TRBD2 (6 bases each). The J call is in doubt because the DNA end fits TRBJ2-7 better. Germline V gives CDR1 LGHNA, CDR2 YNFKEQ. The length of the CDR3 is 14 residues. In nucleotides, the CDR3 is TGTGCCAGCAGCCGGGGGGACAACTCCTACGAGCAGTACTTC. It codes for CASSRGDNSYEQYF.

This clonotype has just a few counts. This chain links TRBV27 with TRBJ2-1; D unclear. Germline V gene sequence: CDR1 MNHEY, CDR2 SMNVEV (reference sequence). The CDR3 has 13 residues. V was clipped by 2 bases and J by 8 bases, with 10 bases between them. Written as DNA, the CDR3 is TGTGCCAGCAGTTTAGGCCTCCACGATGAGCAGTTCTTC. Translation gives CASSLGLHDEQFF.

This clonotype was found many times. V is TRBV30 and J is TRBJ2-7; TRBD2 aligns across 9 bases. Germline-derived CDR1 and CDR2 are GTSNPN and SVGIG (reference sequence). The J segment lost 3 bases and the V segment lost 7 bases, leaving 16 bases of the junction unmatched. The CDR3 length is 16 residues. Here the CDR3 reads CASTWGGGAIGYEQYF. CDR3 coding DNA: TGTGCCTCCACCTGGGGCGGGGGGGCCATCGGCTACGAGCAGTACTTC.

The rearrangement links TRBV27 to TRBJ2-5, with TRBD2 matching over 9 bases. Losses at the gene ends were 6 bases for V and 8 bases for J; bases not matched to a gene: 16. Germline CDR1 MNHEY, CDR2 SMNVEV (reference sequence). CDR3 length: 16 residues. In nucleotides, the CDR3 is TGTGCCAGCAGGGGTCTAGCGGGGAAGAGCCCAGATACCCAGTACTTC. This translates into CASRGLAGKSPDTQYF.

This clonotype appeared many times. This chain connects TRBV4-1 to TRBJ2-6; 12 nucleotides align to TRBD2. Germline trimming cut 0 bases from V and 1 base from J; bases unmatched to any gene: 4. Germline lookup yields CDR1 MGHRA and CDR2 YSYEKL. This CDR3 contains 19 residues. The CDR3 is CASSQDQLAGGSGANVLTF. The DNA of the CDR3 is TGCGCCAGCAGCCAAGACCAACTAGCGGGGGGTTCTGGGGCCAACGTCCTGACTTTC.

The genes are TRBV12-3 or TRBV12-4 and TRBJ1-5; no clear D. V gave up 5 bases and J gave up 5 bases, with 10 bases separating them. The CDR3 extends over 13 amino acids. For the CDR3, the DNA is TGTGCCAGCAGTCCCGGTGGGGATCAGCCCCAGCATTTT. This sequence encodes CASSPGGDQPQHF.

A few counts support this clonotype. CDR3 amino acids: CASSEAGFLQGEAFF. CDR3 coding DNA: TGTGCCAGCAGTGAAGCGGGGTTTCTACAGGGCGAAGCTTTCTTT. The V gene is TRBV6-1, the J gene TRBJ1-1, with a tentative D call TRBD1 (6 bases). The germline V gene encodes CDR1 MNHNS and CDR2 SASEGT. The CDR3 contains 15 residues. The V gene lost 0 bases and the J gene lost 8 bases, with 16 bases spanning the gap.

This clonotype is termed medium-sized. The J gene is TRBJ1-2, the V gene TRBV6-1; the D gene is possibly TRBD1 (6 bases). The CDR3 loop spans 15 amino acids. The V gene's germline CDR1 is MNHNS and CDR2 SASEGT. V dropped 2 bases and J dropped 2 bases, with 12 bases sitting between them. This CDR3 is CASSEHRDLNYGYTF. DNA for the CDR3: TGTGCCAGCAGTGAACACAGGGACCTAAACTATGGCTACACCTTC.